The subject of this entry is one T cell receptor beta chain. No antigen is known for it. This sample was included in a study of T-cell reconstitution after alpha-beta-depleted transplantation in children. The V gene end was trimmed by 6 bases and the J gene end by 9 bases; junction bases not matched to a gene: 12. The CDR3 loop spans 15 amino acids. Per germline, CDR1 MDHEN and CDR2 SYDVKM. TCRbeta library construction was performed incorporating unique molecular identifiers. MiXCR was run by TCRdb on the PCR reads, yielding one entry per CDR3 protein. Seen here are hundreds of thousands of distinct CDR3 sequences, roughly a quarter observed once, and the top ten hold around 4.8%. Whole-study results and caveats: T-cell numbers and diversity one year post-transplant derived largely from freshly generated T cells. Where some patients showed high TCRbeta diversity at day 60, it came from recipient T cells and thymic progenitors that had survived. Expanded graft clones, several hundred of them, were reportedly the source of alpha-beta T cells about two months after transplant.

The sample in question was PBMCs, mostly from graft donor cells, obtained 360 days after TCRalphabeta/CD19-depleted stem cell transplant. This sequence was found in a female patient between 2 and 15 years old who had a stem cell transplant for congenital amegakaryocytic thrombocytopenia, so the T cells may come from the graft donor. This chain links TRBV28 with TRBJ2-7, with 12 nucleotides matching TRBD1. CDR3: CASSWDRDRGRGQYF. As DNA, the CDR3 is TGTGCCAGCAGCTGGGACCGGGACAGGGGGCGCGGGCAGTACTTC.